Here is one TCR beta chain with its context. The data derive from a study of low-dose radiotherapy and immunotherapy resistance in tumors. As for the study in general: With fractions of 0.5 Gy given every 2 weeks, Cohort 1 accumulated a total of 6.5 Gy. The study gave Cohort 2 1 Gy per fraction every two weeks, totaling 13 Gy over 26 weeks.

Time point of the sample: after trial treatment. The sample's treatment: LDRT plus nivolumab, ipilimumab, low-dose cyclophosphamide and aspirin (RACIN trial). The CDR3 is 15 residues long. V lost 4 bases and J lost 0, with 12 bases in between. Germline V gene sequence: CDR1 SGHRS, CDR2 YFSETQ. With TRAV- and TRBV-specific primers, first-strand cDNA was made, covering the alpha and beta chains. Amplification, which lasted around 18 PCR cycles, used a constant-region primer and V-primer adapter to amplify TCRs. MiXCR was run by TCRdb on the reads, yielding one entry per CDR3 protein. The sample holds more than 50,000 distinct CDR3 sequences, about 23% seen once.

The chain recombines TRBV5-1 with TRBJ2-3; TRBD2 is a possible D gene (5 bases). This TCR was sampled from a male donor with prostate cancer. Sequenced material: PBMCs, taken after low-dose radiotherapy plus immunotherapy. The CDR3 DNA follows: TGCGCCAGCAGCCCGAGCGGACCAAGCACAGATACGCAGTATTTT. It is translated as CASSPSGPSTDTQYF.